These 13 T cell receptor beta chains were all obtained from the same sample, sequenced in a study of T cells in Graves' hyperthyroidism and ophthalmopathy. Amplified TCR beta CDR3 regions derived from RNA transcripts. TCR CDR3 regions were first amplified by RT-PCR with HTBI primers. TCRdb re-called the multiplex PCR reads through MiXCR, storing one row per CDR3 protein. This sample carries under 550,000 distinct CDR3 sequences, roughly 13% of them seen once, and the ten largest clones take 5.3%. Source material: blood. The receptors originated from a woman under 30 with Graves' hyperthyroidism.

This clonotype was seen at least ten times. The chain has TRBV2 and TRBJ2-5; no clear D gene. This CDR3 has 12 amino acids. V lost 6 bases, J lost 1 base, and 6 bases lay in between. Germline V lookup: CDR1 SNHLY, CDR2 FYNNEI. The CDR3 loop reads CASRRSQETQYF. The CDR3 bases are TGTGCCAGCAGGCGGAGCCAAGAGACCCAGTACTTC.

This clonotype was found a few times. The chain uses TRBV19 and TRBJ2-1, with D possibly matching TRBD2 (6 bases). Germline lookup yields CDR1 LNHDA and CDR2 SQIVND (reference sequence). The CDR3 has 16 residues. The germline V and J ends were trimmed by 0 bases and 2 bases, with 11 bases remaining between them. The CDR3 spells CASSIDGTGTYNEQFF. The CDR3 DNA follows: TGTGCCAGTAGTATAGATGGGACTGGGACCTACAATGAGCAGTTCTTC.

This clonotype was seen many times. The rearrangement uses TRBV5-6 and TRBJ2-3, with D unresolved. Germline CDR1 and CDR2: SGHDT and YYEEEE. The CDR3 consists of 14 residues. V lost 4 bases and J lost 0, with 9 bases in between. This chain's CDR3 is CASSGIESTDTQYF. The CDR3 DNA is TGTGCCAGCAGCGGCATAGAGAGCACAGATACGCAGTATTTT.

This clonotype was detected only a few times. This chain uses TRBV11-3 with TRBJ2-1; D may match TRBD1 or TRBD2 (6 bases each). Germline CDR1 is SGHNT and CDR2 is YENEEA. Trimming stripped 5 bases from V and 12 bases from J, with 17 bases between. This CDR3 spans 13 amino acids. CDR3 amino acids: CASSPRDTGGQFF. Here the CDR3 DNA reads TGTGCCAGCAGCCCCCGGGACACCGGGGGGCAGTTCTTC.

This clonotype turned up a few times. The J gene is TRBJ2-5, the V gene TRBV20-1; TRBD2 matches 10 bases. The CDR3 extends over 14 amino acids. V was clipped by 0 bases and J by 5 bases; unmatched bases: 3. The V gene's germline CDR1 is DFQATT and CDR2 SNEGSKA (reference sequence). CDR3 protein: CSAREAGGRETQYF. DNA for the CDR3: TGCAGTGCTAGAGAAGCGGGAGGGAGGGAGACCCAGTACTTC.

The chain carries TRBV20-1 and TRBJ1-2; D might be TRBD1 (6 bases). V was clipped by 3 bases and J by 7 bases, with 12 bases between them. The CDR3 spans 12 residues. Germline V gene lookup returns CDR1 DFQATT and CDR2 SNEGSKA (reference sequence). CDR3 amino acids: CSASGAGAGYTF. DNA for the CDR3: TGCAGTGCTAGCGGGGCAGGGGCTGGCTACACCTTC.

This clonotype turned up a few times. The V gene is TRBV19, the J gene TRBJ2-2, with D perhaps matching TRBD2 (5 bases). This CDR3 has 15 amino acids. CDR1 LNHDA and CDR2 SQIVND come from the germline V gene (reference sequence). V was trimmed by 2 bases and J by 7 bases, leaving 14 bases between them. CDR3 coding DNA: TGTGCCAGTAGTATATCTCCCGGGATGGTCGGGGAGCTGTTTTTT. This encodes CASSISPGMVGELFF.

This clonotype has a count of ten or more. The J gene is TRBJ2-5, the V gene TRBV7-9; 10 bases are a match to TRBD2. CDR3 length: 16 residues. The germline CDR1 and CDR2 sequences are SEHNR and FQNEAQ (reference sequence). J lost 3 bases, V lost 1 base, and 5 bases had no gene match. The CDR3 reads CASSLGAGGIEETQYF. The CDR3 coding sequence is TGTGCCAGCAGCTTAGGAGCGGGAGGGATTGAAGAGACCCAGTACTTC.

This clonotype has ten or more counts. The chain couples TRBV28 to TRBJ2-7; D is possibly TRBD2 (5 bases). Germline CDR1 and CDR2: MDHEN and SYDVKM. This CDR3 has 14 amino acids. The V gene lost 7 bases and the J gene lost 0 bases, with 13 bases spanning the gap. CDR3 loop: CASTLDSFSYEQYF. CDR3 DNA: TGTGCCAGCACCTTGGACTCCTTCTCCTACGAGCAGTACTTC.

This clonotype occurred many times. The rearrangement links TRBV20-1 to TRBJ2-2; 8 bases are a match to TRBD1. With V trimmed by 5 bases and J by 5 bases, 7 bases remained unmatched. Per the germline V gene, CDR1 is DFQATT and CDR2 is SNEGSKA (reference sequence). The CDR3 is 14 amino acids. The CDR3 here is CSAPQDRGTGELFF. For the CDR3, the DNA is TGCAGTGCTCCCCAAGACAGGGGAACCGGGGAGCTGTTTTTT.

This clonotype was seen ten or more times. The V and J genes are TRBV12-3 or TRBV12-4 and TRBJ1-5; a weak D match, TRBD1 (5 bases). Trimming cost V 1 base and J 3 bases, with 7 bases left between them. CDR3 length: 14 residues. The CDR3 protein is CASSLEGFNQPQHF. Written as DNA, the CDR3 is TGTGCCAGCAGTTTAGAGGGGTTCAATCAGCCCCAGCATTTT.

This clonotype was observed a few times. The V call is TRBV24-1, the J call TRBJ1-5; 7 nucleotides agree with TRBD1. Germline CDR1 is KGHDR and CDR2 is SFDVKD. CDR3 size: 16 residues. The V and J ends lost 3 bases and 1 base, in that order; junction bases with no gene match: 5. The CDR3, as DNA: TGTGCCACCAGTGATCCCGACAGGGTCAGCAATCAGCCCCAGCATTTT. It yields the protein CATSDPDRVSNQPQHF.

A few counts support this clonotype. This chain links TRBV14 with TRBJ2-7; 7 bases are a match to TRBD1. This CDR3 is 15 amino acids long. Trimming removed 2 bases from V and 2 bases from J; junction bases left unmatched: 6. Germline lookup yields CDR1 SGHDN and CDR2 FVKESK. The CDR3, as DNA: TGTGCCAGCAGCCAATGGCAGGGGGTGACCTACGAGCAGTACTTC. This sequence encodes CASSQWQGVTYEQYF.